This T cell receptor beta chain was captured by sequencing in a study of blood T cell repertoires in COVID-19. The overall study: PBMCs, B-cell-depleted T cells, or T cells provided the cDNA or gDNA that made up the material.

The V gene's germline CDR1 is GTSNPN and CDR2 SVGIG (reference sequence). V lost 8 bases and J lost 1; bases outside the gene matches: 5. This CDR3 has 13 residues. Some clones are missing from TCRdb's copy, which holds only in-frame ones; the method was immunoSEQ multiplex PCR. Of about 200,000 clones in the sample, over 60% were seen once. The table lists this clone with a count of one. The receptor was derived from a woman in her sixties or seventies with acute or convalescent COVID-19. Sequenced: peripheral blood. This rearrangement joins TRBV30 to TRBJ2-7; TRBD1 agrees at 10 bases. Here the CDR3 reads CAQRDRGSYEQYF. CDR3 coding DNA: TGTGCCCAACGGGACAGGGGTTCCTACGAGCAGTACTTC.